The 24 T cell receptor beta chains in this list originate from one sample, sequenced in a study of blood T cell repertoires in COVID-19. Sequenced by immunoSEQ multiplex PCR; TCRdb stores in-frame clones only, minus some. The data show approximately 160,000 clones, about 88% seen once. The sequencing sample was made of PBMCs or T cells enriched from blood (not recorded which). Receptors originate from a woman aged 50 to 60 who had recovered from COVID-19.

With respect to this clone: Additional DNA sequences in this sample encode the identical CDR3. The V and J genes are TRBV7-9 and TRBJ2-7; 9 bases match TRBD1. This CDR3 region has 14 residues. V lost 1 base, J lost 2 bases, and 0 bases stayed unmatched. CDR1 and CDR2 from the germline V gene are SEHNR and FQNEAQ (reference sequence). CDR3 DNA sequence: TGTGCCAGCAGCTTAGGACAGGGGGCCTACGAGCAGTACTTC. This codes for CASSLGQGAYEQYF.

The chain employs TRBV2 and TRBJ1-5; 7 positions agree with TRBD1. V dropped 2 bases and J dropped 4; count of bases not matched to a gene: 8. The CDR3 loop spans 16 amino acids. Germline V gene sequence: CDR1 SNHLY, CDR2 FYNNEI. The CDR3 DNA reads TGTGCCAGCAGTGAAAGGGGGACAGCAAGTAATCAGCCCCAGCATTTT. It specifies CASSERGTASNQPQHF.

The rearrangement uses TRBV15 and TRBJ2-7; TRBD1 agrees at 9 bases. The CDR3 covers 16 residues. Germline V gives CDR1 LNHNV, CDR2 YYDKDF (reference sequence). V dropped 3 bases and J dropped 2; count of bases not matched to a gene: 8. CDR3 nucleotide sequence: TGTGCCACCAGCAGCGGACAGGGGCCCCTTCCCTACGAGCAGTACTTC. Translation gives CATSSGQGPLPYEQYF.

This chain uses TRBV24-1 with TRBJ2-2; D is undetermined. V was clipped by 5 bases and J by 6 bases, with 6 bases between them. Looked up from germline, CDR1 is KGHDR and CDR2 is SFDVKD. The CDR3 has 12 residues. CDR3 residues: CATSAAAGELFF. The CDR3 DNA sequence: TGTGCCACCAGTGCTGCGGCCGGGGAGCTGTTTTTT.

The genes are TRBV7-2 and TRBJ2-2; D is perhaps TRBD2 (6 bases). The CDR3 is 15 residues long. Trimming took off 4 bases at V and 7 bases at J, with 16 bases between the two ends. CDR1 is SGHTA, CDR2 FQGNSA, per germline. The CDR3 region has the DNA TGTGCCAGCAGCTCAGTGACGGGGGTAATCGGGGAGCTGTTTTTT. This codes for CASSSVTGVIGELFF.

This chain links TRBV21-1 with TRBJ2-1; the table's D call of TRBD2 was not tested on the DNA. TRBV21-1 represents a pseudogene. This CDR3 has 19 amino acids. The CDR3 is CASSKALRTSGRYWDEQFF. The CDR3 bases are TGTGCCAGCAGCAAAGCGCTTAGAACTAGCGGGAGGTATTGGGATGAGCAGTTCTTC.

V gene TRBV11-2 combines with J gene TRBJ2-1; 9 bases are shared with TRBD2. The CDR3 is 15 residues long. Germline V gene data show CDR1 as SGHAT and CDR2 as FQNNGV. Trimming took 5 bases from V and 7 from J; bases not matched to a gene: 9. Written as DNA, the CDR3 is TGTGCCAGCAGCCAGACTAGCGGCAGGGGGAATGAGCAGTTCTTC. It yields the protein CASSQTSGRGNEQFF.

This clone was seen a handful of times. The CDR3 region has the DNA TGCGCCAGCAGCCAAGCTCGGGGAGGCACCATATATTTT. Amino acids: CASSQARGGTIYF. V and J are TRBV4-1 and TRBJ1-3, with no clear D. This CDR3 is built from 13 residues. Trimming pared 1 base from V and 9 bases from J, leaving 10 bases between. CDR1 MGHRA and CDR2 YSYEKL come from the germline V gene.

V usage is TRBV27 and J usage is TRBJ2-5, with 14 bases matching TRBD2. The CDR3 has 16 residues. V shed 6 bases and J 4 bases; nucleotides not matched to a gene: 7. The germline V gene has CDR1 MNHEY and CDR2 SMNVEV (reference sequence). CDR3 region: CASRGLAGASPETQYF. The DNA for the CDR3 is TGTGCCAGCAGGGGACTAGCGGGAGCCTCACCAGAGACCCAGTACTTC.

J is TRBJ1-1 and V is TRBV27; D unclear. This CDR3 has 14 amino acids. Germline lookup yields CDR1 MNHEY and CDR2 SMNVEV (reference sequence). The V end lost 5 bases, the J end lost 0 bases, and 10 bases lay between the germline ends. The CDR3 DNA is TGTGCCAGCAGTCCCTCCCGGGTGAACACTGAAGCTTTCTTT. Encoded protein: CASSPSRVNTEAFF.

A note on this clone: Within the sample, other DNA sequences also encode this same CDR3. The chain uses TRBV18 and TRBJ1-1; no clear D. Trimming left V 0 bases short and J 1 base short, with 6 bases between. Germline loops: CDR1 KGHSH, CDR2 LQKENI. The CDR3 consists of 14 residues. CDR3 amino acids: CASSPPGGNTEAFF. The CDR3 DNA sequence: TGTGCCAGCTCACCACCTGGAGGGAACACTGAAGCTTTCTTT.

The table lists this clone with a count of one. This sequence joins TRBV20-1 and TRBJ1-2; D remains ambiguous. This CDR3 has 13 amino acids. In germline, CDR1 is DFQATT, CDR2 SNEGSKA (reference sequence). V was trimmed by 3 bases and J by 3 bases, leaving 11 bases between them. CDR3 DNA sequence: TGCAGTGCTAGTTCTACAGAGCACTATGGCTACACCTTC. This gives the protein CSASSTEHYGYTF.

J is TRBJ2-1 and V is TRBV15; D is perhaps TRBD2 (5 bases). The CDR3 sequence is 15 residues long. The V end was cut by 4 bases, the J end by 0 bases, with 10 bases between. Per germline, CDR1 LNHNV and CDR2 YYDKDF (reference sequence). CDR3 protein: CATSTRDSSYNEQFF. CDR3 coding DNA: TGTGCCACCAGCACCCGGGATAGCTCCTACAATGAGCAGTTCTTC.

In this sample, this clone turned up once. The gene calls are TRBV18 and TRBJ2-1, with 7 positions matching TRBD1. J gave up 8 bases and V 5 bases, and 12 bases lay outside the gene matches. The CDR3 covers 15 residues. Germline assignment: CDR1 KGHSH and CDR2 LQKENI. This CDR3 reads CASSSYRGNSHEQFF. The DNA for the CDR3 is TGTGCCAGCTCATCGTACAGGGGCAACAGTCATGAGCAGTTCTTC.

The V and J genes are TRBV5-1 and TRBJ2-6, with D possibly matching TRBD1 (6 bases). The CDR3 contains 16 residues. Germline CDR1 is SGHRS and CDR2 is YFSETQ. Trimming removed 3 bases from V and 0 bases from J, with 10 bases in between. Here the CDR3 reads CASSSGQPSGANVLTF. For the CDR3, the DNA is TGCGCCAGCAGCTCCGGACAGCCCTCTGGGGCCAACGTCCTGACTTTC.

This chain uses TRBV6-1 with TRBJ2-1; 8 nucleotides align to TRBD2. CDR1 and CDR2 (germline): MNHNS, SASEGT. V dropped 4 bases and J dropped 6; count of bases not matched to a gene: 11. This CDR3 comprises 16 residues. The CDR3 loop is CASSGKAGGIPNEQFF. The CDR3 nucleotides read TGTGCCAGCAGTGGGAAGGCGGGAGGAATCCCCAATGAGCAGTTCTTC.

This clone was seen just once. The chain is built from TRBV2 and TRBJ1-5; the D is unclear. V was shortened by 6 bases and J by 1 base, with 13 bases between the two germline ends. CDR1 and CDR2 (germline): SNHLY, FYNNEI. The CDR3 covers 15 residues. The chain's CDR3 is CASSEGALSNQPQHF. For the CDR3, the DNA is TGTGCCAGCAGCGAGGGTGCCTTGAGCAATCAGCCCCAGCATTTT.

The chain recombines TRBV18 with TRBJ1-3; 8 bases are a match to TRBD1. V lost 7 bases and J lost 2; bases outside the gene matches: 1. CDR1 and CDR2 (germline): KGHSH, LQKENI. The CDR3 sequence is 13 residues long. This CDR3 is CASWGQAGNTIYF. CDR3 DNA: TGTGCCAGCTGGGGACAGGCTGGAAACACCATATATTTT.

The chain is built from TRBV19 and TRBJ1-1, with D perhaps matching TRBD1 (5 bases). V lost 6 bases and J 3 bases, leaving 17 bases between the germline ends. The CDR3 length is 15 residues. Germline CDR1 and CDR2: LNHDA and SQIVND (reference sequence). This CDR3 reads CASSPFGGKDTEAFF. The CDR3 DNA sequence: TGTGCCAGTAGCCCGTTCGGGGGGAAGGACACTGAAGCTTTCTTT.

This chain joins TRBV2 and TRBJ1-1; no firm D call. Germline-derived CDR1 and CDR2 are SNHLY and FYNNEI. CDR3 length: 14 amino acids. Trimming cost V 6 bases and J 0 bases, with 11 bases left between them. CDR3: CASRGGIMNTEAFF. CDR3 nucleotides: TGTGCCAGCAGGGGAGGGATCATGAACACTGAAGCTTTCTTT.

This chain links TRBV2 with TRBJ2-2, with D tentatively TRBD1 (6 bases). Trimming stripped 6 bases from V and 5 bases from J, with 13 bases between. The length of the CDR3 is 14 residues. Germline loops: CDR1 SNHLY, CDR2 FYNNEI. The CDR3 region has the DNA TGTGCCAGCAGCTTCACAGGGAAAACCGGGGAGCTGTTTTTT. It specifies CASSFTGKTGELFF.

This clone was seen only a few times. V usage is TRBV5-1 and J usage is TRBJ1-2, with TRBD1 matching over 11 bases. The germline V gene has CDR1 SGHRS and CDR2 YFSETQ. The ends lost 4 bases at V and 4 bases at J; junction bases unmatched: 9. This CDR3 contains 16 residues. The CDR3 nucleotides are TGCGCCAGCAGCATAAACTCGGGACAGGGGGTCTATGGCTACACCTTC. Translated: CASSINSGQGVYGYTF.

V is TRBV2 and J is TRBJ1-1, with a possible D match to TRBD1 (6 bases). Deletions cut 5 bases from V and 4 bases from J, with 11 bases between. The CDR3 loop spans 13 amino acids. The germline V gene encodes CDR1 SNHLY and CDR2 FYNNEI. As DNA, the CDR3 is TGTGCCAGCAGTTACAGGGAGGGCACTGAAGCTTTCTTT. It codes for CASSYREGTEAFF.

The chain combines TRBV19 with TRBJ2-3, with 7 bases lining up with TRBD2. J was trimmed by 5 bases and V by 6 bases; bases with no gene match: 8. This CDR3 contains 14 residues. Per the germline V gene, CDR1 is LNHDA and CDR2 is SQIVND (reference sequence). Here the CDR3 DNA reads TGTGCCAGTAGCGACCGGATAGCGGGAGATACGCAGTATTTT. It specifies CASSDRIAGDTQYF.